One sample yielded the 27 T cell receptor beta chains listed below, sequenced in a study of cytomegalovirus exposure and HLA in healthy donors. Primers included in the PCR were 60 Vbeta and 13 Jbeta primers. TCRdb's copy holds only in-frame clones and misses some; the assay was immunoSEQ multiplex PCR. The table shows some 150,000 clones, with roughly 87% occurring only once. The sample taken for sequencing was PBMCs. The receptors were sampled from a woman aged 30 to 39 in good health and CMV-seronegative.

The chain uses TRBV30 and TRBJ1-4, with no clear D. The CDR3 length is 16 residues. The germline gives CDR1 GTSNPN, CDR2 SVGIG (reference sequence). The V end was cut by 2 bases, the J end by 7 bases, with 20 bases between. Here the CDR3 reads CAWSPEEVPAGEKLFF. The CDR3 DNA reads as TGTGCCTGGAGTCCCGAGGAGGTCCCGGCGGGTGAAAAACTGTTTTTT.

V gene TRBV7-2 combines with J gene TRBJ2-3; 7 nucleotides align to TRBD2. Germline loops: CDR1 SGHTA, CDR2 FQGNSA. Trimming removed 1 base from V and 0 bases from J; junction bases left unmatched: 4. The CDR3 runs 16 residues. In nucleotides, the CDR3 is TGTGCCAGCAGCTTAGGGGAGGGATTTAGCACAGATACGCAGTATTTT. Its protein is CASSLGEGFSTDTQYF.

This sequence joins TRBV28 and TRBJ2-7; TRBD2 aligns across 10 bases. The length of the CDR3 is 15 residues. The V gene end was trimmed by 2 bases and the J gene end by 2 bases; junction bases not matched to a gene: 3. Germline CDR1 reads MDHEN; CDR2 reads SYDVKM. This CDR3 is CASSLASGGTYEQYF. As DNA, the CDR3 is TGTGCCAGCAGTTTAGCTAGCGGGGGCACCTACGAGCAGTACTTC.

The table lists this clone with a count of one. The V gene is TRBV19, the J gene TRBJ1-5; a possible D gene is TRBD1 (6 bases). This CDR3 spans 17 amino acids. Trimming took 3 bases from V and 0 from J, leaving 15 bases between them. Germline-derived CDR1 and CDR2 are LNHDA and SQIVND (reference sequence). CDR3 coding DNA: TGTGCCAGTAGTATGACCTGGGACACCGATAGCAATCAGCCCCAGCATTTT. Encoded protein: CASSMTWDTDSNQPQHF.

The chain employs TRBV5-1 and TRBJ2-3; TRBD2 agrees at 9 bases. Germline assignment: CDR1 SGHRS and CDR2 YFSETQ. J lost 3 bases, V lost 1 base, and 6 bases had no gene match. There are 16 residues in the CDR3. The CDR3: CASSLTAGGPTDTQYF. Written as DNA, the CDR3 is TGCGCCAGCAGCTTGACGGCGGGGGGGCCAACAGATACGCAGTATTTT.

The V and J genes are TRBV14 and TRBJ2-1, with 9 nucleotides matching TRBD1. This CDR3 has 15 amino acids. The germline gives CDR1 SGHDN, CDR2 FVKESK. J was trimmed by 4 bases and V by 6 bases; bases with no gene match: 7. The CDR3 region has the DNA TGTGCCAGCAGTTGGACAGGGGCGCTATACAATGAGCAGTTCTTC. Translating it yields CASSWTGALYNEQFF.

This chain uses TRBV27 with TRBJ2-3; no reliable D call. CDR3 length: 12 residues. V lost 4 bases, J lost 7 bases, and 9 bases lay in between. Germline CDR1 is MNHEY and CDR2 is SMNVEV (reference sequence). In DNA form, the CDR3 reads TGTGCCAGCAGTTCGACTCACAATACGCAGTATTTT. Amino acids: CASSSTHNTQYF.

This rearrangement joins TRBV5-4 to TRBJ2-4, with 12 positions matching TRBD1. Germline trimming cut 9 bases from V and 0 bases from J; bases unmatched to any gene: 7. Germline V gene sequence: CDR1 SGHNT, CDR2 YYREEE (reference sequence). The CDR3 spans 16 residues. This chain's CDR3 is CATRDRGREAKNIQYF. DNA of the CDR3: TGTGCCACCAGGGACAGGGGGCGTGAAGCCAAAAACATTCAGTACTTC. Full variable domain (rest looked up from reference TRBV5-4 and TRBJ2-4): ETGVTQSPTHLIKTRGQQVTLRCSSQSGHNTVSWYQQALGQGPQFIFQYYREEENGRGNFPPRFSGLQFPNYSSELNVNALELDDSALYLCATRDRGREAKNIQYFGAGTRLSVL.

This clone was counted a single time. V gene TRBV5-1 combines with J gene TRBJ2-7, with TRBD2 as a possible D gene (6 bases). From germline, CDR1 is SGHRS and CDR2 YFSETQ. Trimming stripped 0 bases from V and 2 bases from J, with 15 bases between. The CDR3 has 16 residues. The CDR3 reads CASSLVWGDPPYEQYF. The CDR3 DNA reads as TGCGCCAGCAGCTTGGTATGGGGGGACCCTCCCTACGAGCAGTACTTC.

V and J are TRBV5-6 and TRBJ2-5; D remains ambiguous. The J call may be mistaken, given a closer DNA end match to TRBJ2-7. This CDR3 contains 13 residues. The germline CDR1 and CDR2 sequences are SGHDT and YYEEEE. For the CDR3, the DNA is TGTGCCAGCAGCTTTGGGCAGCCCTACGAGCAGTACTTC. It encodes CASSFGQPYEQYF.

The chain links TRBV28 to TRBJ1-1, with a possible D match to TRBD1 (5 bases). This CDR3 spans 15 amino acids. CDR1 is MDHEN, CDR2 SYDVKM, per germline. The V and J ends lost 7 bases and 0 bases respectively, with 15 bases between them. CDR3 amino acids: CASTALAGLNTEAFF. The CDR3 nucleotides read TGTGCCAGCACCGCACTCGCAGGGCTGAACACTGAAGCTTTCTTT.

Here the CDR3 DNA reads TGTGCCAGCTCACCGCAGGGGGATGGCAATCAGCCCCAGCATTTT. Translating it yields CASSPQGDGNQPQHF. The rearrangement links TRBV18 to TRBJ1-5; 7 bases align to TRBD1. The CDR3 is 15 amino acids. V lost 3 bases, J lost 2 bases, and 4 bases stayed unmatched. Germline V gene lookup returns CDR1 KGHSH and CDR2 LQKENI.

The chain joins TRBV25-1 to TRBJ1-6, with TRBD1 identical over 7 bases. This CDR3 has 16 residues. J lost 2 bases, V lost 5 bases, and 6 bases had no gene match. Per germline, CDR1 MGHDK and CDR2 SYGVNS. In nucleotides, the CDR3 is TGTGCCAGCAGTCCATCAGGGGGTACCTATAATTCACCCCTCCACTTT. Its protein is CASSPSGGTYNSPLHF.

In its sample, this clone was seen once. The chain employs TRBV19 and TRBJ1-5; 7 nucleotides agree with TRBD1. Germline V gene sequence: CDR1 LNHDA, CDR2 SQIVND (reference sequence). This CDR3 is 19 amino acids long. The ends lost 1 base at V and 7 bases at J; junction bases unmatched: 19. The CDR3 spells CASSIGERGPPLPSQPQHF. CDR3 nucleotides: TGTGCCAGTAGTATAGGCGAGAGGGGGCCGCCTTTACCATCCCAGCCCCAGCATTTT.

V is TRBV7-3 and J is TRBJ2-5; D may be TRBD1 (6 bases). The CDR3 is 15 amino acids. Trimming stripped 5 bases from V and 3 bases from J, with 16 bases between. Germline CDR1 reads SGHTA; CDR2 reads FQGTGA. DNA of the CDR3: TGTGCCAGCAGCCCAACAGGGTGGTGGGAAGAGACCCAGTACTTC. This sequence encodes CASSPTGWWEETQYF.

The CDR3 bases are TGTGCCGGACAGGGATCATCGTTCACCGGGGAGCTGTTTTTT. Translating gives CAGQGSSFTGELFF. V gene TRBV2 combines with J gene TRBJ2-2; 8 bases map to TRBD1. Unmatched junction bases numbered 9, after V lost 11 bases and J lost 4 bases. The CDR3 is 14 amino acids. Germline V gene sequence: CDR1 SNHLY, CDR2 FYNNEI.

The V call is TRBV7-9, the J call TRBJ1-1, with 8 bases aligning to TRBD1. With 7 bases clipped from V and 5 bases from J, the junction kept 3 bases outside the gene matches. CDR1 and CDR2 from the germline V gene are SEHNR and FQNEAQ (reference sequence). This CDR3 is 12 amino acids long. CDR3 in DNA: TGTGCCAGCATACAGGGGGTAACTGAAGCTTTCTTT. Encoded protein: CASIQGVTEAFF. Drawing the rest from reference TRBV7-9 and TRBJ1-1, the complete variable domain is DTGVSQNPRHKITKRGQNVTFRCDPISEHNRLYWYRQTLGQGPEFLTYFQNEAQLEKSRLLSDRFSAERPKGSFSTLEIQRTEQGDSAMYLCASIQGVTEAFFGQGTRLTVV.

This chain joins TRBV2 and TRBJ1-2, with TRBD1 matching 9 bases. V shed 6 bases, J shed 8 bases, and the junction held 10 bases outside the gene matches. The V gene's germline CDR1 is SNHLY and CDR2 FYNNEI. The CDR3 contains 14 residues. The CDR3 loop reads CASSSLQGARGYTF. The CDR3 coding sequence is TGTGCCAGCAGCAGTTTACAGGGGGCGAGGGGCTACACCTTC.

This sequence joins TRBV27 and TRBJ1-6; no clear D. Germline V gene sequence: CDR1 MNHEY, CDR2 SMNVEV (reference sequence). The V gene lost 2 bases and the J gene lost 7 bases, with 3 bases spanning the gap. The CDR3 is made up of 12 amino acids. The CDR3 coding sequence is TGTGCCAGCAGTTTACGGAATTCACCCCTCCACTTT. The encoded protein is CASSLRNSPLHF.

This chain connects TRBV9 to TRBJ1-1; D gene ambiguous. Trimming left V 5 bases short and J 11 bases short, with 19 bases between. The CDR3 covers 13 residues. The germline CDR1 and CDR2 sequences are SGDLS and YYNGEE. The CDR3 here is CASRPVGLAVAFF. As DNA, the CDR3 is TGTGCCAGCAGACCTGTCGGTTTGGCGGTTGCTTTCTTT.

The V and J genes are TRBV5-1 and TRBJ2-1; 8 bases agree with TRBD1. The CDR3 has 16 residues. With 4 bases clipped from V and 9 bases from J, the junction kept 15 bases outside the gene matches. Germline V gene lookup returns CDR1 SGHRS and CDR2 YFSETQ. DNA for the CDR3: TGCGCCAGCAGCCAAGTCAGCCTAACAGGGGGACCTGAGCAGTTCTTC. It yields the protein CASSQVSLTGGPEQFF. The complete variable domain, with remaining parts taken from reference TRBV5-1 and TRBJ2-1, reads KAGVTQTPRYLIKTRGQQVTLSCSPISGHRSVSWYQQTPGQGLQFLFEYFSETQRNKGNFPGRFSGRQFSNSRSEMNVSTLELGDSALYLCASSQVSLTGGPEQFFGPGTRLTVL.

This chain uses TRBV10-3 with TRBJ2-7; 9 bases match TRBD2. Germline V gene data show CDR1 as ENHRY and CDR2 as SYGVKD. This CDR3 spans 15 amino acids. Unmatched junction bases numbered 5, after V lost 0 bases and J lost 5 bases. CDR3 bases: TGTGCCATCAGTGAGTCGGGCGGGAGGGCAGACGAGCAGTACTTC. It translates to CAISESGGRADEQYF.

The chain employs TRBV6-5 and TRBJ2-7, with 8 bases fitting TRBD1. Germline V CDR1 and CDR2: MNHEY, SVGAGI. This CDR3 has 15 amino acids. V lost 4 bases and J lost 1; bases outside the gene matches: 6. The CDR3 DNA sequence: TGTGCCAGCAGTTCCCAGGGGGCCGGATCCTACGAGCAGTACTTC. Encoded protein: CASSSQGAGSYEQYF.

This sequence joins TRBV5-1 and TRBJ1-1; no definite D call. This CDR3 is 15 amino acids long. Germline CDR1 and CDR2: SGHRS and YFSETQ. The V end was cut by 0 bases, the J end by 3 bases, with 12 bases between. CDR3 bases: TGCGCCAGCAGCTTGGATTACGTCGGGGACACTGAAGCTTTCTTT. Translating it yields CASSLDYVGDTEAFF.

The V gene is TRBV5-1, the J gene TRBJ2-7, with 7 positions matching TRBD1. CDR1 and CDR2 from the germline V gene are SGHRS and YFSETQ. The CDR3 is 14 residues long. With 5 bases clipped from V and 2 bases from J, the junction kept 7 bases outside the gene matches. The chain's CDR3 is CASRPGQGAYEQYF. CDR3 in DNA: TGCGCCAGCAGACCGGGGCAGGGGGCCTACGAGCAGTACTTC.

The rearrangement joins TRBV7-9 to TRBJ2-2; 9 bases align to TRBD1. This CDR3 region has 14 residues. With 7 bases clipped from V and 12 bases from J, the junction kept 12 bases outside the gene matches. CDR1 is SEHNR and CDR2 is FQNEAQ in the germline V gene (reference sequence). The CDR3 DNA reads as TGTGCCAGCACCCCCGAAGGGGGGACAGGGAAGCTGTTTTTT. As protein: CASTPEGGTGKLFF.

This chain uses TRBV9 with TRBJ2-3; D not certain. Looked up from germline, CDR1 is SGDLS and CDR2 is YYNGEE. V was cut by 3 bases and J by 0 bases, with 11 bases left in between. The length of the CDR3 is 15 residues. CDR3 amino acids: CASSALLSSTDTQYF. CDR3 coding DNA: TGTGCCAGCAGCGCCCTTTTGTCTAGCACAGATACGCAGTATTTT.